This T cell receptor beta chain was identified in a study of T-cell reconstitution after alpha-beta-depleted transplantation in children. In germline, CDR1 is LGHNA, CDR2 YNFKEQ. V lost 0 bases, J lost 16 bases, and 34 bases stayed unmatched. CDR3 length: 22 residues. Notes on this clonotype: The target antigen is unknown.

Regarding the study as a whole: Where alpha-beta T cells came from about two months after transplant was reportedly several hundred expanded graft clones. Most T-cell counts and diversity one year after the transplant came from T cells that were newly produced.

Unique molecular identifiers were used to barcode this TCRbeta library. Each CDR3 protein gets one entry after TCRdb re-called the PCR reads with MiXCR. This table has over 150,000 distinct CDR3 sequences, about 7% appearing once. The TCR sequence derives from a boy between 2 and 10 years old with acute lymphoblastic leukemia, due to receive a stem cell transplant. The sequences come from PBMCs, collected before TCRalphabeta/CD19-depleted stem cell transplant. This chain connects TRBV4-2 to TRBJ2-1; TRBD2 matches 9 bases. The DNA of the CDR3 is TGTGCCAGCAGCCAAGAAGTGACTAGCGGCGGAAAATCCATAAATCCCATAGCATGGTTATTCTTC. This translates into CASSQEVTSGGKSINPIAWLFF.